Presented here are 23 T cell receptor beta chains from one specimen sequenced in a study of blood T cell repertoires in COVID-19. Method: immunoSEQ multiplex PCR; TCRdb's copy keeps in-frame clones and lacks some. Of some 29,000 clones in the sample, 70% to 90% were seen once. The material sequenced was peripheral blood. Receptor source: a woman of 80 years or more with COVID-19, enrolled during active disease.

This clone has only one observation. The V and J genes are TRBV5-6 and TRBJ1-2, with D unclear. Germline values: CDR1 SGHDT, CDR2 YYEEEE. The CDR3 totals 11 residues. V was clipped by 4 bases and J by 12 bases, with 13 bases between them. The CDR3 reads CASSRRGADTF. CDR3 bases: TGTGCCAGCAGCCGGCGGGGAGCGGACACCTTC.

CDR3 region: CASRGTGSSTGYTF. In DNA form, the CDR3 reads TGTGCCAGCAGAGGGACAGGTTCTTCCACTGGCTACACCTTC. The chain recombines TRBV5-4 with TRBJ1-2; 8 nucleotides line up with TRBD1. Germline CDR1 and CDR2: SGHNT and YYREEE (reference sequence). J gave up 7 bases and V 5 bases, and 10 bases lay outside the gene matches. This CDR3 comprises 14 residues.

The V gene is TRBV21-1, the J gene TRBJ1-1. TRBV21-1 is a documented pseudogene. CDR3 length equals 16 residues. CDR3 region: CASSKPNAAQEAEAFF. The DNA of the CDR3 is TGTGCCAGCAGCAAACCCAATGCGGCTCAGGAGGCTGAAGCTTTCTTT.

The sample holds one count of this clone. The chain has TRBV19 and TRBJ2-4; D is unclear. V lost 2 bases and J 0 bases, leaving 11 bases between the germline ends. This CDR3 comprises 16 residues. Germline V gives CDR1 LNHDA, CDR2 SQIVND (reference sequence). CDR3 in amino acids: CASSITDVRAKNIQYF. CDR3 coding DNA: TGTGCCAGTAGTATAACAGACGTCAGAGCCAAAAACATTCAGTACTTC.

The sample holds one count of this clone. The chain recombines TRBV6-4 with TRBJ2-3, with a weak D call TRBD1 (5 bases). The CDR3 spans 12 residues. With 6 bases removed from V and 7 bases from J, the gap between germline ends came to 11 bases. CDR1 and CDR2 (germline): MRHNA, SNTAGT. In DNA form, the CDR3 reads TGTGCCAGCAGCAACGTGGGGCATACGCAGTATTTT. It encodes CASSNVGHTQYF.

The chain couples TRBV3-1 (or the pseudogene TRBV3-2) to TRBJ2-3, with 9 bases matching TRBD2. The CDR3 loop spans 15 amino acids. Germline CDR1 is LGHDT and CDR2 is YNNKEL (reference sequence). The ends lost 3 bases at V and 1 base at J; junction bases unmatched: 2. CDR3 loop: CASSQRGGRTDTQYF. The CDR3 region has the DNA TGTGCCAGCAGCCAGCGGGGGGGTCGCACAGATACGCAGTATTTT.

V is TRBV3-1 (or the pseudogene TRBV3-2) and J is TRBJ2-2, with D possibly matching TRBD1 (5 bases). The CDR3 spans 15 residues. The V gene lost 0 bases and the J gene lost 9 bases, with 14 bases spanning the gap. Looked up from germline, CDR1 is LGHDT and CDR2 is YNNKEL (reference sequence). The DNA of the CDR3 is TGTGCCAGCAGCCAAGACGCCAGGGTTTCCCGGGAGCTGTTTTTT. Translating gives CASSQDARVSRELFF.

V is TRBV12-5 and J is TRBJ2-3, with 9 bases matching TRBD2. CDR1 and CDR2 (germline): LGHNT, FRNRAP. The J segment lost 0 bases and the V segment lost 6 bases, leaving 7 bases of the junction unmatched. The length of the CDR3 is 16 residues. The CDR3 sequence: CASGPGLASSTDTQYF. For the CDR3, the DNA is TGTGCTAGTGGGCCTGGACTAGCGTCTAGCACAGATACGCAGTATTTT. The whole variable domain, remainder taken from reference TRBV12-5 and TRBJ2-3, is DARVTQTPRHKVTEMGQEVTMRCQPILGHNTVFWYRQTMMQGLELLAYFRNRAPLDDSGMPKDRFSAEMPDATLATLKIQPSEPRDSAVYFCASGPGLASSTDTQYFGPGTRLTVL.

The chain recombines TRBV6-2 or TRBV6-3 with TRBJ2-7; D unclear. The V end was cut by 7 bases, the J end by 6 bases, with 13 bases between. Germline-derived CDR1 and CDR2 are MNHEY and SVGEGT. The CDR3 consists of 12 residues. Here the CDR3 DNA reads TGTGCCAGCAACCCCCGGCCGGGCGAGCAGTACTTC. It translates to CASNPRPGEQYF.

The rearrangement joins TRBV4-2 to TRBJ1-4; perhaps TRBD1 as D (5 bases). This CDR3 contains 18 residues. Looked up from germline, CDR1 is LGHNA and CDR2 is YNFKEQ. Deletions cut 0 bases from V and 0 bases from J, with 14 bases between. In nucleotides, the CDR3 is TGTGCCAGCAGCCAAGAGCCAGGGCCTGTCGCAACTAATGAAAAACTGTTTTTT. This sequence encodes CASSQEPGPVATNEKLFF.

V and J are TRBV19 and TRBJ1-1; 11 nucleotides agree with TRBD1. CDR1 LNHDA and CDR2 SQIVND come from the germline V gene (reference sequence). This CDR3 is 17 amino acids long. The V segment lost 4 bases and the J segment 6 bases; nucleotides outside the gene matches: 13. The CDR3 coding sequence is TGTGCCAGTAGTACTGGACAGGGGGCAGCATTAGTACCTGAAGCTTTCTTT. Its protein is CASSTGQGAALVPEAFF.

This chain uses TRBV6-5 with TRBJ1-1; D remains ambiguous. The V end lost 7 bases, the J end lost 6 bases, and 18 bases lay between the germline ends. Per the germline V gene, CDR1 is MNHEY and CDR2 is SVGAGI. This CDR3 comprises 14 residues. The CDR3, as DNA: TGTGCCAGCACCACGAACCCGGGAGCTGCTGAAGCTTTCTTT. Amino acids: CASTTNPGAAEAFF.

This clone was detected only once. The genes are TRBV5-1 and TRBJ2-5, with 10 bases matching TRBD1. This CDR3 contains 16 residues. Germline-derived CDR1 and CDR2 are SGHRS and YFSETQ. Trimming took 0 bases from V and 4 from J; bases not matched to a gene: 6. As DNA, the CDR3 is TGCGCCAGCAGCTTGGGGGGACAGGGGAGCCGAGAGACCCAGTACTTC. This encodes CASSLGGQGSRETQYF.

The CDR3: CSVEGDREIGYTF. CDR3 nucleotide sequence: TGCAGCGTTGAAGGGGACAGGGAAATTGGCTACACCTTC. J is TRBJ1-2 and V is TRBV29-1, with TRBD1 matching over 9 bases. The CDR3 runs 13 residues. With 1 base clipped from V and 7 bases from J, the junction kept 4 bases outside the gene matches. Looked up from germline, CDR1 is SQVTM and CDR2 is ANQGSEA.

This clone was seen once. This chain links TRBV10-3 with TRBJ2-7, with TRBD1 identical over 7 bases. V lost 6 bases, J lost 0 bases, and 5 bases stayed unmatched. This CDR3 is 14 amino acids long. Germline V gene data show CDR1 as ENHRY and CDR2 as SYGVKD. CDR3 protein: CAIRKGDSSYEQYF. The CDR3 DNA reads TGTGCCATCAGGAAGGGGGACAGCTCCTACGAGCAGTACTTC.

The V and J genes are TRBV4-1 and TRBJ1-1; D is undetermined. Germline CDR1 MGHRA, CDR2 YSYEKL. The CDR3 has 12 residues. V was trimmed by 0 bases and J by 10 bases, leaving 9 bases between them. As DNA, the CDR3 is TGCGCCAGCAGCCAAGAAGGAGGGTTAGCTTTCTTT. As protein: CASSQEGGLAFF.

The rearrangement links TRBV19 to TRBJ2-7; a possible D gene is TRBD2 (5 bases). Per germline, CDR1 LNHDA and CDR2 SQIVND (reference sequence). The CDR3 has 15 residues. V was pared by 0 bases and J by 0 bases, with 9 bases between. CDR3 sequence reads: CASSIEWRSSYEQYF. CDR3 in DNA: TGTGCCAGTAGTATAGAGTGGAGGAGCTCCTACGAGCAGTACTTC.

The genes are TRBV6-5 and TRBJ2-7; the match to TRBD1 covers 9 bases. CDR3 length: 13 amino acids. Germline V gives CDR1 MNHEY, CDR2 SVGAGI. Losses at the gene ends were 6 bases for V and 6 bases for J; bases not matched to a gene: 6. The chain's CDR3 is CASRMTGGGEQYF. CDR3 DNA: TGTGCCAGCAGAATGACAGGGGGAGGCGAGCAGTACTTC.

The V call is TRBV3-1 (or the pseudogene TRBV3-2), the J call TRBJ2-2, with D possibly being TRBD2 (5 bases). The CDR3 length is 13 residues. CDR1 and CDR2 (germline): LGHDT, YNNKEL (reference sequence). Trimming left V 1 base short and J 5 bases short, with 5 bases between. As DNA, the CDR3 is TGTGCCAGCAGCCAAGCGGGGACCGGGGAGCTGTTTTTT. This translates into CASSQAGTGELFF.

The CDR3 nucleotides are TGTGCCAGCAGTTTATTAAGGGGCACTGAAGCTTTCTTT. Protein product: CASSLLRGTEAFF. The chain has TRBV27 and TRBJ1-1, with D possibly being TRBD1 (5 bases). The CDR3 is 13 residues long. Looked up from germline, CDR1 is MNHEY and CDR2 is SMNVEV (reference sequence). Trimming left V 1 base short and J 4 bases short, with 7 bases between.

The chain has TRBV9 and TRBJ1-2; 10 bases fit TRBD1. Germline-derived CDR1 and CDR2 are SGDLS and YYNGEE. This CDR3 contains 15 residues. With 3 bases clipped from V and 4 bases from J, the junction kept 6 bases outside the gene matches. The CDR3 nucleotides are TGTGCCAGCAGCGCCGGGACAGGGGAAGCCTATGGCTACACCTTC. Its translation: CASSAGTGEAYGYTF.

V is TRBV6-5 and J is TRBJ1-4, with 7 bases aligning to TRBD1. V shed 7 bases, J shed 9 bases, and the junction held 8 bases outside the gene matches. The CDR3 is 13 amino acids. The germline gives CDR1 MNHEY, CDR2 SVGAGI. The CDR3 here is CASIRTGWQKLFF. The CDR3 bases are TGTGCCAGCATTCGGACAGGTTGGCAAAAACTGTTTTTT.

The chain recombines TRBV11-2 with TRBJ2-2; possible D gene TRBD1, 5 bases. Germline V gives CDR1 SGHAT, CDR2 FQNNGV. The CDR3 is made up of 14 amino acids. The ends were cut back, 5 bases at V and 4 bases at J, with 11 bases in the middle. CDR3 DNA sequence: TGTGCCAGCAGCGACAGCATCCGCACCGGGGAGCTGTTTTTT. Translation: CASSDSIRTGELFF. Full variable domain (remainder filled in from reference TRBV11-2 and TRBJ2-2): EAGVAQSPRYKIIEKRQSVAFWCNPISGHATLYWYQQILGQGPKLLIQFQNNGVVDDSQLPKDRFSAERLKGVDSTLKIQPAKLEDSAVYLCASSDSIRTGELFFGEGSRLTVL.